This passage covers 30 T cell receptor beta chains from one sample sequenced in a study of tissue T cells after allogeneic stem cell transplantation (dated by TCRdb to between 2020 and 2023). The sample's time point label is to be understood as: mouse harvest day 7 after allogeneic transplant. Mouse grafts combined 10^7 T-cell-depleted bone marrow cells with 10^6 splenic CD5+ T cells, given via tail vein injection. Libraries came from the immunoSEQ multiplex PCR assay. TCRdb carries this immuneACCESS record with in-frame sequences only. Its versions omit some clonotypes, under half of them owing to an unresolved V gene in the studies checked, with the rest unexplained. This sample gives roughly 2,500 clones in total; approximately 48% of them show up just once. Clones ranked in the top ten supply about 31% of the sample. Sequenced sample: spleen. The origin of the receptors is a female BALB/c mouse given C57BL/6 T cells with graft-versus-host disease after an allogeneic hematopoietic cell transplant.

This clone was detected once. Germline and genes: mouse. The read falls 1 residue short of the CDR3 end, and the missing part is taken from the germline J gene. The chain combines TRBV13-1 with TRBJ2-4, with 10 nucleotides matching TRBD2. The germline gives CDR1 NSHNY, CDR2 SYGAGN. Losses at the gene ends were 1 base for V and 0 bases for J; bases not matched to a gene: 2. The CDR3 contains 16 residues. The part of the CDR3 DNA that was read is TGTGCCAGCAGTGATAGCTGGGGGGGCAGTCAAAACACCTTGTAC. It yields the protein CASSDSWGGSQNTLY. From start to end, the CDR3 is CASSDSWGGSQNTLYF.

In its sample, this clone was seen a few times. The listed genes are named as in mouse. The CDR3 end is not reached by the read, which stops 1 residue before it; the germline J gene fills it in. The rearrangement uses TRBV3 and TRBJ2-7; 11 nucleotides line up with TRBD2. The germline CDR1 and CDR2 sequences are SNHLY and FYNGKV (reference sequence). This CDR3 comprises 14 residues. Trimming removed 1 base from V and 6 bases from J; junction bases left unmatched: 2. The sequenced part of the CDR3 DNA is TGTGCCAGCAGCTTAGTGACTGGGGGGGGTGAACAGTAC. Its translation is CASSLVTGGGEQY. The complete CDR3 protein is CASSLVTGGGEQYF.

For this clone: Mouse gene names apply. The sequenced fragment ends 1 residue before the CDR3 boundary, so the rest is inferred from the germline J gene. The V call is TRBV16, the J call TRBJ2-4; a possible D gene is TRBD1 (5 bases). There are 12 residues in the CDR3. V lost 4 bases, J lost 7 bases, and 9 bases lay in between. Germline V gene data show CDR1 as SGHSA and CDR2 as FRNQAP. The CDR3: CASSSQGDTLYF. The CDR3 bases that were read are TGTGCAAGCAGCTCGCAGGGAGACACCTTGTAC.

Of note for this clone: Mouse gene names apply. The CDR3 end is not reached by the read, which stops 1 residue before it; the germline J gene fills it in. The rearrangement joins TRBV29 to TRBJ1-2; D call uncertain. This CDR3 spans 12 amino acids. The ends were cut back, 2 bases at V and 1 base at J, with 2 bases in the middle. The germline CDR1 and CDR2 sequences are MSHET and SYDVDS. Incomplete CDR3 DNA: TGTGCTAGCAGTTTAAAAAACTCCGACTACACC. Its translation: CASSLKNSDYT. The whole CDR3 is CASSLKNSDYTF.

A few counts support this clone. Mouse names are used for the genes. Partial CDR3 DNA: TGTGCCAGCAGTCTGGGACAGGGACAGTAC. Protein product: CASSLGQGQY. The whole CDR3 sequence reads CASSLGQGQYF. This rearrangement joins TRBV26 to TRBJ2-7; TRBD1 aligns across 8 bases. The read halts 1 residue ahead of the CDR3 end, with the missing end drawn from the germline J gene. Germline CDR1 is KGHPV and CDR2 is FQNQEV (reference sequence). With 2 bases clipped from V and 9 bases from J, the junction kept 0 bases outside the gene matches. This CDR3 is built from 11 residues.

Comment on this clone: These gene names are mouse names. The read terminates 1 residue ahead of where the CDR3 ends, so the germline J gene completes it. The chain couples TRBV26 to TRBJ1-6, with D uncertain. TRBJ1-6 qualifies as an ORF whose function is uncertain. Trimming took 6 bases from V and 0 from J, leaving 12 bases between them. Germline V CDR1 and CDR2: KGHPV, FQNQEV (reference sequence). There are 16 residues in the CDR3. CDR3 loop: CASRKPVNSYNSPLYF. The sequenced part of the CDR3 DNA is TGTGCCAGCAGAAAGCCCGTTAATTCCTATAATTCGCCCCTCTAC.

Comments on this clone: The gene symbols are mouse symbols. The read ends 1 residue shy of where the CDR3 ends; the end is completed using the germline J gene. V gene TRBV13-1 combines with J gene TRBJ2-1, with 7 bases aligning to TRBD1. The CDR3 contains 13 residues. The germline gives CDR1 NSHNY, CDR2 SYGAGN. J was trimmed by 4 bases and V by 5 bases; bases with no gene match: 3. CDR3 region: CASRPGQYAEQFF. CDR3 DNA (partial): TGTGCCAGCAGGCCGGGACAGTATGCTGAGCAGTTC.

Turning to this clone: Gene names and germline refer to mouse. The CDR3 extends 1 residue past the end of the read, so its final part is completed from the germline J gene. The chain links TRBV13-1 to TRBJ2-4, with 7 bases that match TRBD1. CDR3 length equals 13 residues. Germline values: CDR1 NSHNY, CDR2 SYGAGN. Losses at the gene ends were 4 bases for V and 3 bases for J; bases not matched to a gene: 2. The CDR3 loop is CASSLGQQNTLYF. CDR3 DNA (partial): TGTGCCAGCAGTCTGGGACAGCAAAACACCTTGTAC.

About this clone: Germline and genes here are mouse. The read ends 1 residue shy of where the CDR3 ends; the end is completed using the germline J gene. This chain links TRBV23 with TRBJ2-1. This CDR3 has 15 residues. Germline-derived CDR1 and CDR2 are KGHTA and FQNQQP. This chain's CDR3 is CSSSQRAENYAEQFF. Incomplete CDR3 DNA: TGCTCCAGCAGTCAAAGGGCAGAAAACTATGCTGAGCAGTTC.

A note on this clone: Genes here carry mouse names. Read coverage stops 1 residue before the CDR3 terminus; the germline J gene supplies the remainder. V is TRBV12-1 and J is TRBJ2-7, with 7 bases that match TRBD2. Germline loops: CDR1 SGHSN, CDR2 HYEKVE. The CDR3 spans 13 residues. The ends lost 0 bases at V and 4 bases at J; junction bases unmatched: 2. The CDR3 loop reads CASSLAWGYEQYF. The part of the CDR3 DNA that was read is TGTGCCAGCTCTCTCGCCTGGGGGTATGAACAGTAC.

A word on this clone: Mouse gene names and germline throughout. The read gets to within 1 residue of the CDR3 end, and the germline J gene fills in the rest. This chain uses TRBV4 with TRBJ2-1, with 11 bases fitting TRBD2. The V gene's germline CDR1 is LGHDT and CDR2 YNNKQL (reference sequence). With V trimmed by 4 bases and J by 3 bases, 5 bases remained unmatched. This CDR3 is built from 16 residues. Partial CDR3 DNA: TGTGCCAGCAGCTCAGACTGGGGGGGGCGCTATGCTGAGCAGTTC. It yields the protein CASSSDWGGRYAEQF. The whole CDR3 sequence reads CASSSDWGGRYAEQFF.

This clone was observed a handful of times. Germline and genes here are mouse. The read is 1 residue too short to cover the CDR3 end, so that end is filled in from the germline J gene. The J gene is TRBJ2-2, the V gene TRBV20; 10 bases line up with TRBD2. CDR1 and CDR2 (germline): GFQATS, STVNSAI. This CDR3 is built from 15 residues. J gave up 4 bases and V 0 bases, and 2 bases lay outside the gene matches. The CDR3 sequence is CGARDWGGSTGQLYF. The part of the CDR3 DNA that was read is TGTGGTGCTAGGGACTGGGGGGGCTCCACCGGGCAGCTCTAC.

In the case of this clone: Gene names refer to mouse genes. The DNA ends 1 residue before the CDR3 does, and the rest of the CDR3 is filled in from the germline J gene. The chain is built from TRBV31 and TRBJ1-1; D is possibly TRBD1 (6 bases). Germline CDR1 is GKSSPN and CDR2 is SITVG. CDR3 size: 10 residues. V gave up 7 bases and J gave up 5 bases, with 8 bases separating them. CDR3 protein: CAYRETEVFF. Incomplete CDR3 DNA: TGTGCCTACAGGGAGACAGAAGTCTTC.

In the case of this clone: Gene names refer to mouse genes. The read terminates 1 residue ahead of where the CDR3 ends, so the germline J gene completes it. The chain uses TRBV1 and TRBJ2-5, with 10 bases that match TRBD2. V was clipped by 1 base and J by 2 bases; unmatched bases: 3. Germline V gene lookup returns CDR1 NSQYPW and CDR2 LRSPGD (reference sequence). There are 16 residues in the CDR3. Partial CDR3 DNA: TGCACCTGCAGTGCAGGGACTGGGGGCGTCCAAGACACCCAGTAC. Its translation is CTCSAGTGGVQDTQY. The whole CDR3 is CTCSAGTGGVQDTQYF.

Points on this clone: Gene names denote mouse genes. The CDR3 extends 1 residue past the end of the read, so its final part is completed from the germline J gene. This chain connects TRBV5 to TRBJ1-1, with D tentatively TRBD1 (6 bases). CDR1 is LGHNA and CDR2 is YNLKQL in the germline V gene (reference sequence). The germline V and J ends were trimmed by 4 bases and 1 base, with 10 bases remaining between them. The CDR3 totals 14 residues. CDR3 DNA (partial): TGTGCCAGCAGCCCCCGGGACAAAAACACAGAAGTCTTC. Amino acids: CASSPRDKNTEVF. The complete CDR3 sequence is CASSPRDKNTEVFF.

This clone was counted only a few times. Gene names refer to mouse genes. The DNA read from the CDR3 is TGTGGTGCTAGGGATCCGGGACAGGGGGCGGGCTCCGACTACACC. Amino acid sequence: CGARDPGQGAGSDYT. The entire CDR3 reads CGARDPGQGAGSDYTF. The rearrangement joins TRBV20 to TRBJ1-2, with TRBD1 matching over 12 bases. From the germline J gene comes the end of the CDR3, since the read stops 1 residue before it. The CDR3 loop spans 16 amino acids. J lost 4 bases, V lost 0 bases, and 6 bases had no gene match. CDR1 is GFQATS, CDR2 STVNSAI, per germline.

This clone was counted only a few times. Each gene name is a mouse one. The read ends 1 residue shy of where the CDR3 ends; the end is completed using the germline J gene. The chain employs TRBV13-1 and TRBJ2-7; D not resolved. The CDR3 sequence is 12 residues long. V was trimmed by 0 bases and J by 4 bases, leaving 5 bases between them. The germline V gene encodes CDR1 NSHNY and CDR2 SYGAGN. The sequenced part of the CDR3 DNA is TGTGCCAGCAGTGATGAGGGTTATGAACAGTAC. This translates into CASSDEGYEQY. The entire CDR3 reads CASSDEGYEQYF.

This clone was observed a handful of times. Genes here carry mouse names. The read gets to within 1 residue of the CDR3 end, and the germline J gene fills in the rest. This sequence joins TRBV31 and TRBJ1-3, with TRBD1 matching over 10 bases. Germline lookup yields CDR1 GKSSPN and CDR2 SITVG. V was pared by 1 base and J by 2 bases, with 2 bases of the junction left unmatched. The CDR3 totals 15 residues. The CDR3 loop is CAWSQGQGTGNTLYF. The CDR3 bases that were read are TGTGCCTGGAGTCAGGGACAGGGGACTGGAAATACGCTCTAT.

Note on this clone: Here the gene names and germline are mouse. The read finishes 1 residue shy of the CDR3 end, and the germline J gene is used to complete it. This rearrangement joins TRBV26 to TRBJ1-5; tentatively, D is TRBD1 (5 bases). Trimming pared 4 bases from V and 1 base from J, leaving 5 bases between. Germline values: CDR1 KGHPV, CDR2 FQNQEV (reference sequence). The CDR3 consists of 13 residues. The CDR3 DNA, read in part, is TGTGCCAGCAGTCGGACAAACAACCAGGCTCCGCTT. This codes for CASSRTNNQAPL. The full CDR3 protein reads CASSRTNNQAPLF. The complete variable domain, with remaining parts taken from reference TRBV26 and TRBJ1-5, reads NSKVIQTPRYLVKGQGQKAKMRCIPEKGHPVVFWYQQNKNNEFKFLINFQNQEVLQQIDMTEKRFSAECPSNSPCSLEIQSSEAGDSALYLCASSRTNNQAPLFGEGTRLSVL.

As to this clone: The gene symbols are mouse symbols. From the germline J gene comes the end of the CDR3, since the read stops 1 residue before it. The genes are TRBV13-1 and TRBJ2-3, with D possibly being TRBD1 (6 bases). Germline-derived CDR1 and CDR2 are NSHNY and SYGAGN. The CDR3 has 13 residues. V was pared by 9 bases and J by 0 bases, with 11 bases between. Incomplete CDR3 DNA: TGTGCCACCGGGACAACAAGTGCAGAAACGCTGTAT. It is translated as CATGTTSAETLY. The CDR3 in its entirety is CATGTTSAETLYF.

As regards this clone: Any gene name here is a mouse gene name. From the germline J gene comes the end of the CDR3, since the read stops 1 residue before it. This rearrangement joins TRBV5 to TRBJ2-3; 7 nucleotides align to TRBD1. J was trimmed by 6 bases and V by 0 bases; bases with no gene match: 9. The CDR3 length is 16 residues. Germline loops: CDR1 LGHNA, CDR2 YNLKQL (reference sequence). The CDR3 loop is CASSQENRGKVETLYF. Partial CDR3 DNA: TGTGCCAGCAGCCAAGAAAACAGGGGAAAGGTGGAAACGCTGTAT.

As concerns this clone: Gene and germline names: mouse. The read comes to an end 1 residue before the CDR3 does, leaving the germline J gene to fill in the end. The chain is built from TRBV29 and TRBJ2-5; possibly TRBD1 for D (5 bases). Per the germline V gene, CDR1 is MSHET and CDR2 is SYDVDS. This CDR3 is 14 amino acids long. V lost 4 bases, J lost 0 bases, and 8 bases lay in between. The sequenced CDR3 bases are TGTGCTAGCAGTTCACAGGATAACCAAGACACCCAGTAC. Protein: CASSSQDNQDTQY. The entire CDR3 reads CASSSQDNQDTQYF.

As regards this clone: Gene and germline names: mouse. The read ends 1 residue early relative to the CDR3; the germline J gene fills the gap. The rearrangement links TRBV3 to TRBJ2-3, with TRBD2 matching over 9 bases. CDR1 is SNHLY and CDR2 is FYNGKV in the germline V gene (reference sequence). V lost 4 bases to trimming and J lost 0 bases; unmatched junction nucleotides: 2. The CDR3 consists of 15 residues. CDR3 bases read: TGTGCCAGCAGCTCGACTGGGGGTAGTGCAGAAACGCTGTAT. Residues: CASSSTGGSAETLY. The CDR3 in its entirety is CASSSTGGSAETLYF.

Concerning this clone itself: Gene names and germline match the mouse. Coverage ceases 1 residue before the CDR3 finishes, and the germline J gene fills in the end. The chain has TRBV14 and TRBJ1-3, with D unclear. V lost 2 bases, J lost 0 bases, and 0 bases lay in between. CDR3 length: 12 amino acids. CDR1 is SGHDT and CDR2 is FRDEAV in the germline V gene. The sequenced CDR3 bases are TGTGCCAGCAGTTTTTCTGGAAATACGCTCTAT. Its translation is CASSFSGNTLY. The entire CDR3 sequence reads CASSFSGNTLYF. The full variable domain, completed using reference TRBV14 and TRBJ1-3, is EAGVTQSPRYAVLQEGQAVSFWCDPISGHDTLYWYQQPRDQGPQLLVYFRDEAVIDNSQLPSDRFSAVRPKGTNSTLKIQSAKQGDTATYLCASSFSGNTLYFGEGSRLIVV.

Only one count was recorded for this clone. A junction end diverges from the germline sequence, so it may reflect a read error. Each gene name is a mouse one. This chain's CDR3 is CASSPRDRRDAEQFF. The sequenced CDR3 bases are TGTGCAAGCAGCCCCCGGGACAGGAGAGATGCTGAGCAGTTC. The rearrangement joins TRBV15 to TRBJ2-1; 8 bases are shared with TRBD1. The read is 1 residue too short to cover the CDR3 end, so that end is filled in from the germline J gene. The CDR3 consists of 15 residues. CDR1 SGHND and CDR2 FRSKSL come from the germline V gene.

The sample holds a few counts of this clone. Any gene name here is a mouse gene name. The CDR3 end falls 1 residue outside the read, so it is completed with the germline J gene. The V and J genes are TRBV14 and TRBJ2-7; 7 bases agree with TRBD2. This CDR3 has 14 amino acids. Germline values: CDR1 SGHDT, CDR2 FRDEAV. J lost 0 bases, V lost 2 bases, and 2 bases had no gene match. CDR3 loop: CASSFGGSSYEQYF. The covered CDR3 bases are TGTGCCAGCAGTTTTGGGGGGAGCTCCTATGAACAGTAC.

On this clone: Any gene name here is a mouse gene name. The read stops 1 residue short of the end of the CDR3; the missing end is completed from the germline J gene. This chain uses TRBV26 with TRBJ2-1; no clear D gene. Trimming cost V 6 bases and J 3 bases, with 6 bases left between them. Per the germline V gene, CDR1 is KGHPV and CDR2 is FQNQEV (reference sequence). The CDR3 spans 12 residues. The CDR3 sequence: CASSRSYAEQFF. The covered CDR3 bases are TGTGCCAGCAGCAGGAGCTATGCTGAGCAGTTC. The whole variable domain, remainder taken from reference TRBV26 and TRBJ2-1, is NSKVIQTPRYLVKGQGQKAKMRCIPEKGHPVVFWYQQNKNNEFKFLINFQNQEVLQQIDMTEKRFSAECPSNSPCSLEIQSSEAGDSALYLCASSRSYAEQFFGPGTRLTVL.

This clone was observed a few times. The genes and germline here are from mouse. Read sequence stops 1 residue before the CDR3 end, and the germline J gene provides the missing end. V gene TRBV19 combines with J gene TRBJ1-2; weak D call: TRBD1 (5 bases). V was pared by 1 base and J by 0 bases, with 7 bases between. Germline V CDR1 and CDR2: FNHDT, SITEND (reference sequence). The CDR3 totals 14 residues. The CDR3 DNA, read in part, is TGTGCCAGCAGTATAACAGGAGCAAACTCCGACTACACC. Amino acid sequence: CASSITGANSDYT. The whole CDR3 protein is CASSITGANSDYTF.

On this clone: Gene names and germline match the mouse. The read terminates 1 residue ahead of where the CDR3 ends, so the germline J gene completes it. The V and J genes are TRBV1 and TRBJ1-1; D is possibly TRBD1 (5 bases). Trimming removed 1 base from V and 5 bases from J, with 8 bases in between. The germline CDR1 and CDR2 sequences are NSQYPW and LRSPGD (reference sequence). This CDR3 spans 13 amino acids. CDR3 sequence: CTCSAGDGTEVFF. The sequenced part of the CDR3 DNA is TGCACCTGCAGTGCAGGGGACGGAACAGAAGTCTTC.

Concerning this clone itself: The junction and the germline gene differ at one end; a read error may be behind it. The gene names given are mouse names. The read halts 1 residue ahead of the CDR3 end, with the missing end drawn from the germline J gene. The gene calls are TRBV13-2 and TRBJ2-7; unclear D gene. Germline V gene lookup returns CDR1 NNHNN and CDR2 SYGAGS (reference sequence). The CDR3 extends over 13 amino acids. The CDR3 region is CASSDEASYEQYF. The CDR3 bases that were read are TGTGCCAGCAGTGATGAGGCCAGCTATGAACAGTAC.